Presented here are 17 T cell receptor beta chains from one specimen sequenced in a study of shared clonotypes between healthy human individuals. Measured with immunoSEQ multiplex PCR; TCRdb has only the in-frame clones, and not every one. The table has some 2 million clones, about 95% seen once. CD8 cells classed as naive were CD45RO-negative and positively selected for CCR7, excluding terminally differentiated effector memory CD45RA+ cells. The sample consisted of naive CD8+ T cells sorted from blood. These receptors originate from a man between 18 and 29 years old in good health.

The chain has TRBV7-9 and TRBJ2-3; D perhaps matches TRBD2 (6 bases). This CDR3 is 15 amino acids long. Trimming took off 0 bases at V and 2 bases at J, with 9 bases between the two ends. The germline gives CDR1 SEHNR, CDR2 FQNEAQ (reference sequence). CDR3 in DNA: TGTGCCAGCAGCTTAGCGGGGACTTCCACAGATACGCAGTATTTT. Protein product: CASSLAGTSTDTQYF.

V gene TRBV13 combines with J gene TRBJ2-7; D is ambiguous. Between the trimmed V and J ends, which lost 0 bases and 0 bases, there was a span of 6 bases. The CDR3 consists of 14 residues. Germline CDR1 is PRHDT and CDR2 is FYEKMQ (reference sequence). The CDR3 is CASSLGALSYEQYF. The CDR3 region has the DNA TGTGCCAGCAGCTTAGGCGCGCTCTCCTACGAGCAGTACTTC.

The CDR3, as DNA: TGTGCCTGGAGGGGGACTCCACGCACCGGGGAGCTGTTTTTT. It is translated as CAWRGTPRTGELFF. The V gene is TRBV30, the J gene TRBJ2-2; D may be TRBD2 (6 bases). Germline V CDR1 and CDR2: GTSNPN, SVGIG (reference sequence). Trimming removed 3 bases at V and 4 bases at J, with 12 bases between. The CDR3 is made up of 14 amino acids.

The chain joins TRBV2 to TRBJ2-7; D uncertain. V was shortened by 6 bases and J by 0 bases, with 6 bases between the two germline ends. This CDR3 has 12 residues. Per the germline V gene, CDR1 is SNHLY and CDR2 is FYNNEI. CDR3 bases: TGTGCCAGCAGGGTGAGCTCCTACGAGCAGTACTTC. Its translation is CASRVSSYEQYF.

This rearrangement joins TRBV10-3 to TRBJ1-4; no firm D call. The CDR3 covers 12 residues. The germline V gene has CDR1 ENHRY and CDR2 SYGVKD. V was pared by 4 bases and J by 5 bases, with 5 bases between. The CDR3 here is CAISVGNEKLFF. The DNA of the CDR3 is TGTGCCATCAGTGTCGGGAATGAAAAACTGTTTTTT.

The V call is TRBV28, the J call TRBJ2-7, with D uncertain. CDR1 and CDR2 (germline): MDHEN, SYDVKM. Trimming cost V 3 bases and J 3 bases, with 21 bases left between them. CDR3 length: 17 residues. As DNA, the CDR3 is TGTGCCAGCAGTTTCGGTACGTCATCCCCCGTAAGCTACGAGCAGTACTTC. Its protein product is CASSFGTSSPVSYEQYF.

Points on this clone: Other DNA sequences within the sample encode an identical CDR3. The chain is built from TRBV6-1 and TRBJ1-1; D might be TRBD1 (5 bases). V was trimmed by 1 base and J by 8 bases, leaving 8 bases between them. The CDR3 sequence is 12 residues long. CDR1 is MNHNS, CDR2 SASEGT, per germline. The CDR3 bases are TGTGCCAGCAGTGAAGGTGGGACGGAAGCTTTCTTT. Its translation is CASSEGGTEAFF.

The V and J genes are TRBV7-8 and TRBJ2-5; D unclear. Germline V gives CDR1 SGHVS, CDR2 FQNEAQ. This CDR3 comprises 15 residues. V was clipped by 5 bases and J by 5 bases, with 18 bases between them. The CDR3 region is CASSPTPTGFETQYF. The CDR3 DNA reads TGTGCCAGCAGCCCGACACCCACGGGTTTCGAGACCCAGTACTTC.

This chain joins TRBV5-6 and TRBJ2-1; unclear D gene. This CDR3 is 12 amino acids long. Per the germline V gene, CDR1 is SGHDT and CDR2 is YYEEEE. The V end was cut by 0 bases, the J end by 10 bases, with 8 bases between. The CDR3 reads CASSLDPKEQFF. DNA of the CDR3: TGTGCCAGCAGCTTGGACCCCAAGGAGCAGTTCTTC.

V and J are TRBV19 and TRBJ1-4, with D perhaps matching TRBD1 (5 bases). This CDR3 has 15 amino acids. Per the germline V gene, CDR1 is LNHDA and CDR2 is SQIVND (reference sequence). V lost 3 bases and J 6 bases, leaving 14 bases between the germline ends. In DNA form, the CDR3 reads TGTGCCAGTAGTATGTTCCAGGGATGGCATGAAAAACTGTTTTTT. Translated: CASSMFQGWHEKLFF.

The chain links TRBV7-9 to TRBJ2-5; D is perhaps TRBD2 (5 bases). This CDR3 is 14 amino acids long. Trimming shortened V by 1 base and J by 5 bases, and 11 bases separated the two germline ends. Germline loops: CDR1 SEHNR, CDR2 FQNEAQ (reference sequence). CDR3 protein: CASSLETGEETQYF. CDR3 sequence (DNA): TGTGCCAGCAGCTTAGAAACCGGGGAGGAGACCCAGTACTTC.

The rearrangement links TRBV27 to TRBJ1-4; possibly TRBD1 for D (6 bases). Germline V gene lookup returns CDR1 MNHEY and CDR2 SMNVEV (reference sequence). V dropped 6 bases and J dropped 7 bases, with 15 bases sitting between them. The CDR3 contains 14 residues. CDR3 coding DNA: TGTGCCAGCAGGGAGACAGGAGGGAGTGAAAAACTGTTTTTT. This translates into CASRETGGSEKLFF. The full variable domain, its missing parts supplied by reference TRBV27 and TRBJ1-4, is EAQVTQNPRYLITVTGKKLTVTCSQNMNHEYMSWYRQDPGLGLRQIYYSMNVEVTDKGDVPEGYKVSRKEKRNFPLILESPSPNQTSLYFCASRETGGSEKLFFGSGTQLSVL.

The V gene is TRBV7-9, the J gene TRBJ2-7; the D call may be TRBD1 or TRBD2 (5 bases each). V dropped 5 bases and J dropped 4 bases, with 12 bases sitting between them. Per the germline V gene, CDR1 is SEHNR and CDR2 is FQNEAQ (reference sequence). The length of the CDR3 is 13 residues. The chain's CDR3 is CASSVGVNYEQYF. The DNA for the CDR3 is TGTGCCAGCAGCGTGGGGGTCAATTACGAGCAGTACTTC.

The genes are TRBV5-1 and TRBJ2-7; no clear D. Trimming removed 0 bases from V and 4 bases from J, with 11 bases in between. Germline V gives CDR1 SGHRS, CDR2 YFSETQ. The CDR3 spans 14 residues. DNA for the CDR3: TGCGCCAGCAGCTTGGCCCTCGACACGTACGAGCAGTACTTC. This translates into CASSLALDTYEQYF.

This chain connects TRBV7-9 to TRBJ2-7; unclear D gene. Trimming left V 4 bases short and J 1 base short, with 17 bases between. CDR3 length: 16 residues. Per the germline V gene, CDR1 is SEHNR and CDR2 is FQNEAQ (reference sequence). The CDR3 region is CASSSSGHHPSYEQYF. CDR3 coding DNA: TGTGCCAGCAGCTCGAGTGGGCACCACCCTTCCTACGAGCAGTACTTC.

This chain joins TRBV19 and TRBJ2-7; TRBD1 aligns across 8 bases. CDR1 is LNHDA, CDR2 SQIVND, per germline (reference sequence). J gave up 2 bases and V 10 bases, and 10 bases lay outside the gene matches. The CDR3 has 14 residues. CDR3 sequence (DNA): TGTGCCACCGGAGACGGACAGGGCGCCTACGAGCAGTACTTC. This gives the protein CATGDGQGAYEQYF.

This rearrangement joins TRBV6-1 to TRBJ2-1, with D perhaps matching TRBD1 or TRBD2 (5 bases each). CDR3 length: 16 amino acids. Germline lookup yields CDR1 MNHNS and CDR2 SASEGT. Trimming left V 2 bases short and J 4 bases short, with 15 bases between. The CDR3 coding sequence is TGTGCCAGCAGTGAATCTGGGGCCGGGGTATACAATGAGCAGTTCTTC. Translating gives CASSESGAGVYNEQFF.